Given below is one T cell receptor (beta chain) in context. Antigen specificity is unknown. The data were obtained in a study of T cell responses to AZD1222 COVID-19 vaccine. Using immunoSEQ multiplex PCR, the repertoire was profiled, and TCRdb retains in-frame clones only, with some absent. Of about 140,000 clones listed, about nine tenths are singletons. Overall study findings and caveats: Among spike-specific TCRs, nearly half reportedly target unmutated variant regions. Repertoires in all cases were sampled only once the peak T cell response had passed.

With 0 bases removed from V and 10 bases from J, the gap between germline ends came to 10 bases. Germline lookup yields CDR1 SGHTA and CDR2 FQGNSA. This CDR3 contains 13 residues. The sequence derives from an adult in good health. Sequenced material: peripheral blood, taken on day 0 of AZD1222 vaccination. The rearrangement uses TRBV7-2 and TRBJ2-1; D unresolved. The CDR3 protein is CASSLADLPEQFF. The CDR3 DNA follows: TGTGCCAGCAGCTTAGCGGACCTGCCCGAGCAGTTCTTC.